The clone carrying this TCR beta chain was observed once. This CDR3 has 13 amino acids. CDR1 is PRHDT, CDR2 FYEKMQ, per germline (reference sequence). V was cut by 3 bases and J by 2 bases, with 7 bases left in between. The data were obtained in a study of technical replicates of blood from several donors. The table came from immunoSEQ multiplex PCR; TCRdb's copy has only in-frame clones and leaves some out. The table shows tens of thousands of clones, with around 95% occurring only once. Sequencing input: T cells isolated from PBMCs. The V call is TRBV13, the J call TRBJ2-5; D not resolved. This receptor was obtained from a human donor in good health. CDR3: CASSFVSQETQYF. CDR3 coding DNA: TGTGCCAGCAGCTTCGTTAGTCAAGAGACCCAGTACTTC.